Only one count was recorded for the clone carrying this T cell receptor beta chain. The antigen is unknown. This sample was taken from a study of beta chain features in type 1 diabetes. Whole-study context: Healthy donors resembled patients in age, gender and cell yields. Study results and caveats: Among patients with Type 1 diabetes, TCRB CDR3s were moderately but significantly shorter in every one of the four CD4+ subsets.

Averaging about 116 mL, one heparinised blood draw came from each individual donor. Trimming took 3 bases from V and 4 from J; bases not matched to a gene: 3. The CDR3 consists of 15 residues. The germline CDR1 and CDR2 sequences are SNHLY and FYNNEI. All of the isolated RNA was reverse transcribed, so expressed TCRB transcripts were sequenced. An average of around 3.9 million reads was obtained for naive, central memory and regulatory T cell samples. TCRdb's table, derived via immunoSEQ multiplex PCR, lists solely in-frame clones and lacks some. Among 120,000 to 150,000 clones listed, roughly 9.7% were seen once.

Sequencing used central memory CD4+ T cells from blood. This clonotype originated in a woman aged 40 to 50 in good health. This sequence joins TRBV2 and TRBJ2-5; TRBD2 matches 12 bases. CDR3 bases: TGTGCCAGCAGTGATTCTAGCGGGGGGGCAGAGACCCAGTACTTC. Translation: CASSDSSGGAETQYF.